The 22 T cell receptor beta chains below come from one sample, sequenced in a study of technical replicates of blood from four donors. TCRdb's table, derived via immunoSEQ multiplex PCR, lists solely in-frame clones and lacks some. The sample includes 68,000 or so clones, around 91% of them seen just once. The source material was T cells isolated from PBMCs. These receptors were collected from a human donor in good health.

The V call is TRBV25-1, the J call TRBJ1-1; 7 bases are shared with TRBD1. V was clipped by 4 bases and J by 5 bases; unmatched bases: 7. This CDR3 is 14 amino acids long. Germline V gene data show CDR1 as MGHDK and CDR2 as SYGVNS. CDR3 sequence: CASSGGTVYTEAFF. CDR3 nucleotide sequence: TGTGCCAGCAGTGGTGGGACAGTTTATACTGAAGCTTTCTTT.

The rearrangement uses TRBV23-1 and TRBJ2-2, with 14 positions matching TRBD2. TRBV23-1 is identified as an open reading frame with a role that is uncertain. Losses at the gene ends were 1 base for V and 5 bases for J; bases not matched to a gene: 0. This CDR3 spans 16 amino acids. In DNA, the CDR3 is TGCGCCAGCAGTCAATGGACTAGCGGGGGGACCGGGGAGCTGTTTTTT. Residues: CASSQWTSGGTGELFF.

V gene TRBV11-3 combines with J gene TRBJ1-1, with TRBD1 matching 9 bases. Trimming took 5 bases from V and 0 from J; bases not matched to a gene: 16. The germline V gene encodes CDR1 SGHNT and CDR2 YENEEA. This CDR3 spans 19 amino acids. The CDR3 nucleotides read TGTGCCAGCAGCCGAAAATACAGCAACAGGGGGCAAATGAACACTGAAGCTTTCTTT. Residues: CASSRKYSNRGQMNTEAFF.

As DNA, the CDR3 is TGTGCCAGTAGTTCAGTTTACAATGAGCAGTTCTTC. This translates into CASSSVYNEQFF. The rearrangement joins TRBV19 to TRBJ2-1; D call uncertain. The CDR3 runs to 12 residues. The V and J ends lost 5 bases and 4 bases respectively, with 6 bases between them. Germline V gives CDR1 LNHDA, CDR2 SQIVND (reference sequence).

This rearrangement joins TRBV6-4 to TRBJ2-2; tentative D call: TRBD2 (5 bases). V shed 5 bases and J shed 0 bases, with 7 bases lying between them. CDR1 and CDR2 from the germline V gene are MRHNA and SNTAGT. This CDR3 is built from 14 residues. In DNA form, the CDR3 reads TGTGCCAGCAGTCAACTAGCGAACACCGGGGAGCTGTTTTTT. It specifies CASSQLANTGELFF.

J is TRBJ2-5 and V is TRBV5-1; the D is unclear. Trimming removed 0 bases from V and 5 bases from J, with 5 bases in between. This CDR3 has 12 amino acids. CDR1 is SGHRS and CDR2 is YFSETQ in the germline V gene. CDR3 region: CASSLARETQYF. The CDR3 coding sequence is TGCGCCAGCAGCTTGGCACGGGAGACCCAGTACTTC.

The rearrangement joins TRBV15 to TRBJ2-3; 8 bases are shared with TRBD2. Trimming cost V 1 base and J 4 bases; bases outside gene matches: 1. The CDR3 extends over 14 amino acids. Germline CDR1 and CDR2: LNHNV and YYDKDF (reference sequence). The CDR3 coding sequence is TGTGCCACCAGCAGAGGGCGGGGGGCAGATACGCAGTATTTT. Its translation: CATSRGRGADTQYF. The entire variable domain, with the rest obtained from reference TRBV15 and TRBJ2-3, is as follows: DAMVIQNPRYQVTQFGKPVTLSCSQTLNHNVMYWYQQKSSQAPKLLFHYYDKDFNNEADTPDNFQSRRPNTSFCFLDIRSPGLGDTAMYLCATSRGRGADTQYFGPGTRLTVL.

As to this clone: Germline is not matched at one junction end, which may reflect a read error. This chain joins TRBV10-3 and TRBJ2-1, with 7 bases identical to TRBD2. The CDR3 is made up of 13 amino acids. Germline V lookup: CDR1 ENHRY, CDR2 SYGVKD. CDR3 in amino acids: CAIAIAGPNEQFF. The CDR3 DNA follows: TGCGCCATCGCGATAGCGGGCCCCAATGAGCAGTTCTTC.

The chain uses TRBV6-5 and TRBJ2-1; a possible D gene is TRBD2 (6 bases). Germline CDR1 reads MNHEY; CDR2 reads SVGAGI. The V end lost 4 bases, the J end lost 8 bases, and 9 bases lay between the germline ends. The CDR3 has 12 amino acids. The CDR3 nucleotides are TGTGCCAGCAGTTCCGGGACTCATGAGCAGTTCTTC. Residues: CASSSGTHEQFF.

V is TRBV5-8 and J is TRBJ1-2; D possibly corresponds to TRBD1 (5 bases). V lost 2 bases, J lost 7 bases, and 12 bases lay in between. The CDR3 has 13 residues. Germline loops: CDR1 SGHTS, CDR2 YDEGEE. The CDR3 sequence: CASSFGERGGYTF. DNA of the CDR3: TGTGCCAGCAGCTTTGGCGAAAGGGGTGGCTACACCTTC.

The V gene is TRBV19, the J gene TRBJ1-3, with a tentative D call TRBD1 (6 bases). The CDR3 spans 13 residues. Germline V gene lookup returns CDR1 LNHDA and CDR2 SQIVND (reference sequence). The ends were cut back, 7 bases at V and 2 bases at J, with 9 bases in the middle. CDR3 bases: TGTGCCAGTACGACAGGAGCTGGAAACACCATATATTTT. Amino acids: CASTTGAGNTIYF.

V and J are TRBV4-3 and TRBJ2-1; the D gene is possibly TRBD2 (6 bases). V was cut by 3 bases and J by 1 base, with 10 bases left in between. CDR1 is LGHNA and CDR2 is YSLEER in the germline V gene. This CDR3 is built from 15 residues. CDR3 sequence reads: CASSHSSVSYNEQFF. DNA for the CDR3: TGCGCCAGCAGCCACTCTAGCGTTTCCTACAATGAGCAGTTCTTC.

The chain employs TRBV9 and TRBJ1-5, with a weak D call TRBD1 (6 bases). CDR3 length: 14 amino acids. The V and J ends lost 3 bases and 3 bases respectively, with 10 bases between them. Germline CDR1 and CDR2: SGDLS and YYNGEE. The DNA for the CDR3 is TGTGCCAGCAGCGGAGGACAGTACAATCAGCCCCAGCATTTT. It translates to CASSGGQYNQPQHF.

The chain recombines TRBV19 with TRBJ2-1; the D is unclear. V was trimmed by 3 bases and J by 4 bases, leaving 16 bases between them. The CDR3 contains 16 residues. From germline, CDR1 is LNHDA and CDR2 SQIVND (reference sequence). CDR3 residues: CASSIRLWQVYNEQFF. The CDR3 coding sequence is TGTGCCAGTAGTATTAGGTTGTGGCAGGTTTACAATGAGCAGTTCTTC.

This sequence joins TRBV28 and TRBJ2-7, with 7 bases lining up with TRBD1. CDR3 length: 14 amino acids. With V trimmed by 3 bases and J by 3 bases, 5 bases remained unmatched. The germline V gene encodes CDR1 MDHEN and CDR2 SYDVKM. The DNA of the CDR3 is TGTGCCAGCAGTTTGACAGGGCGCAACTACGAGCAGTACTTC. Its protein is CASSLTGRNYEQYF.

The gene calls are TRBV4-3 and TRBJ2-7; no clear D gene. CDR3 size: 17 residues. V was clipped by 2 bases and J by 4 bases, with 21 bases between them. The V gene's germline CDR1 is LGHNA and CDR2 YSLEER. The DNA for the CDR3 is TGCGCCAGCAGCCAATTTCCTCGCCAGGTAGATGGGTACGAGCAGTACTTC. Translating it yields CASSQFPRQVDGYEQYF.

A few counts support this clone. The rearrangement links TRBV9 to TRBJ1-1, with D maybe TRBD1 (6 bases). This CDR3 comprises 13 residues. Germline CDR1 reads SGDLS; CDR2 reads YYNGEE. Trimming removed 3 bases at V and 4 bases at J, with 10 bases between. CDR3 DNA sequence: TGTGCCAGCAGCGGACAGGCTCCCACTGAAGCTTTCTTT. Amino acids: CASSGQAPTEAFF.

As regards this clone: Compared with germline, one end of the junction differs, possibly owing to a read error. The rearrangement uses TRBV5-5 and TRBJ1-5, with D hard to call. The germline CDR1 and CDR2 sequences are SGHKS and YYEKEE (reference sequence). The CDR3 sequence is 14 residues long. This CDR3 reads CASSFLGDNQPQPF. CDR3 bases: TGTGCCAGCAGCTTTTTGGGAGACAATCAGCCCCAGCCTTTT.

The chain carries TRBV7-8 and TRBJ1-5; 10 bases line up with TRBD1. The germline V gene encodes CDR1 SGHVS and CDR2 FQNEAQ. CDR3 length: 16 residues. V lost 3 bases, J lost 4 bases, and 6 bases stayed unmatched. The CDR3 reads CASSFSMGQGNQPQHF. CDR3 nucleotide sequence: TGTGCCAGCAGCTTTAGTATGGGACAGGGGAATCAGCCCCAGCATTTT.

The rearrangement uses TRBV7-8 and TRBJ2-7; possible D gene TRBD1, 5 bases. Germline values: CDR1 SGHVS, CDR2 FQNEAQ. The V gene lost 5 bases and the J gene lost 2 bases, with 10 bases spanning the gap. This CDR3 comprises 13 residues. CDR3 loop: CASSPRDPYEQYF. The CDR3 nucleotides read TGTGCCAGCAGCCCCAGGGATCCCTACGAGCAGTACTTC.

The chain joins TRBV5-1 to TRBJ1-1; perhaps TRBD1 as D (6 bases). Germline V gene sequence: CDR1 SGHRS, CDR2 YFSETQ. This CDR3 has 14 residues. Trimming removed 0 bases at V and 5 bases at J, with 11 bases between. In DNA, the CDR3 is TGCGCCAGCAGCTTGGTGCAGGGGCGGACTGAAGCTTTCTTT. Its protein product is CASSLVQGRTEAFF.

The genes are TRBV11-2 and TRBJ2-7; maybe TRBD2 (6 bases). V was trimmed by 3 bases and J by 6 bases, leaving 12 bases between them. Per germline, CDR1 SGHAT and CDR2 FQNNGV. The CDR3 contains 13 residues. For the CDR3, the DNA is TGTGCCAGCAGCTTTGTGGCGGGATTCGAGCAGTACTTC. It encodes CASSFVAGFEQYF. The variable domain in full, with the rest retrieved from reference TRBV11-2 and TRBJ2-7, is EAGVAQSPRYKIIEKRQSVAFWCNPISGHATLYWYQQILGQGPKLLIQFQNNGVVDDSQLPKDRFSAERLKGVDSTLKIQPAKLEDSAVYLCASSFVAGFEQYFGPGTRLTVT.